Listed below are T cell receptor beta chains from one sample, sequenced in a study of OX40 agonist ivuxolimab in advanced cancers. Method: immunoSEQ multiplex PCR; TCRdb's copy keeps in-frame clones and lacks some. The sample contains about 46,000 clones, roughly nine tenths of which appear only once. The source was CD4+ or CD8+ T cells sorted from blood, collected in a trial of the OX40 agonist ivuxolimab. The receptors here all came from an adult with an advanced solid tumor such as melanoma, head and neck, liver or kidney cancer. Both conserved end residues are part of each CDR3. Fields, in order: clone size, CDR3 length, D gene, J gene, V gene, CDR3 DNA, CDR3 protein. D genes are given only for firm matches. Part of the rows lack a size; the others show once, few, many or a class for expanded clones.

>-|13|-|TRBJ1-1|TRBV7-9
TGTGCCAGCAGCCAAGGGAGAGTTACTGAAGCTTTCTTT
CASSQGRVTEAFF
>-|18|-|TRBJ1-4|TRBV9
TGTGCCAGCAGCGTAGGGGGTTTGGGGACTTCAACTAATGAAAAACTGTTTTTT
CASSVGGLGTSTNEKLFF
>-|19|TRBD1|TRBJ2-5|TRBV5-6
TGTGCCAGCAGCTCCCGGGACAGGGCAGAAAAGACGGGGAAAGAGACCCAGTACTTC
CASSSRDRAEKTGKETQYF
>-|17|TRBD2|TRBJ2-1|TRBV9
TGTGCCAGCAGCTCCCCGCCTAGCGGGAGTAGGATGAATGAGCAGTTCTTC
CASSSPPSGSRMNEQFF
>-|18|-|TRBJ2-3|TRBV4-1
TGCGCCAGCAGCCAAGATGAAAGGGTAGCGGTTCTCACAGATACGCAGTATTTT
CASSQDERVAVLTDTQYF
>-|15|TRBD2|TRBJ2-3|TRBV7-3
TGTGCCAGCAGCTTAGACGGGAGGGTCGCAGATACGCAGTATTTT
CASSLDGRVADTQYF
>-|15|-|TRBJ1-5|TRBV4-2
TGTGCCAGCAGCCAATATTCGGGCAGCAATCAGCCCCAGCATTTT
CASSQYSGSNQPQHF
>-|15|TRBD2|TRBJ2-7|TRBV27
TGTGCCAGCAGTATCGGACTAGCGGGAATCTACGAGCAGTACTTC
CASSIGLAGIYEQYF
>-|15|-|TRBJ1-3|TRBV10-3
TGTGCCATCATTCCGGGACCGCGGGGGGGAAACACCATATATTTT
CAIIPGPRGGNTIYF
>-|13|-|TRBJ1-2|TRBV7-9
TGTGCCACAGGGGAAACAGGGAAGGATGGCTACACCTTC
CATGETGKDGYTF
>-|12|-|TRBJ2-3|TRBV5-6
TGTGCCAGCAGCCTGGTATCAAGGGCGCAGTATTTT
CASSLVSRAQYF
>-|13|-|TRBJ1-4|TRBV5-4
TGTGCCAGCAGCTTGTTGGGAAATGAAAAACTGTTTTTT
CASSLLGNEKLFF
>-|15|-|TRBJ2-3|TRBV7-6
TGTGCCAGCAGTAACGGGGGGCCTTCCACAGATACGCAGTATTTT
CASSNGGPSTDTQYF
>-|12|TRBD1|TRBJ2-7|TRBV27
TGTGCCAGCAGTCCGGACAGGGTCGAGCAGTACTTC
CASSPDRVEQYF
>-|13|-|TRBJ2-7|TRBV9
TGTGCCAGCAGCCCGGACGGAGCCTACGAGCAGTACTTC
CASSPDGAYEQYF
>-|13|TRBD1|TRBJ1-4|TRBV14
TGTGCCAGCAGCCACGACAGGGAAGAAAAACTGTTTTTT
CASSHDREEKLFF
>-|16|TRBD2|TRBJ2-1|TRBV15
TGTGCCACCAGCAGAGATCCAATTGACGGGGGGGATGAGCAGTTCTTC
CATSRDPIDGGDEQFF
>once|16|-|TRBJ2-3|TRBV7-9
TGTGCCAGCAGCCCCTACCTGGAGGCCGGCAAGGGTACGCAGTATTTT
CASSPYLEAGKGTQYF
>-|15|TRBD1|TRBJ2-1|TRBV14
TGTGCCAGCAGCCACCGGGGACAGGCAATCAATGAGCAGTTCTTC
CASSHRGQAINEQFF
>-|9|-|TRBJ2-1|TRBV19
TGTGCCAGTAGTATTGAGCAGTTCTTC
CASSIEQFF